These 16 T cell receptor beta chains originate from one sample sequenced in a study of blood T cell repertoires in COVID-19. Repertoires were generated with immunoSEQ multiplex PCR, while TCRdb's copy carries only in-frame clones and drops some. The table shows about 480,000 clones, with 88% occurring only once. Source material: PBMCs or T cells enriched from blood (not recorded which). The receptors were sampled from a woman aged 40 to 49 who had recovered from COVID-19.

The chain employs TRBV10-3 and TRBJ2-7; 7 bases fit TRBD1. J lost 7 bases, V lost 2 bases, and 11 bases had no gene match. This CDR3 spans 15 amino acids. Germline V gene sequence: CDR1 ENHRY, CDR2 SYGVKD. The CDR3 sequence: CAISELGQLIGEQYF. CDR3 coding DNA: TGTGCCATCAGTGAGCTGGGACAGCTTATCGGAGAGCAGTACTTC.

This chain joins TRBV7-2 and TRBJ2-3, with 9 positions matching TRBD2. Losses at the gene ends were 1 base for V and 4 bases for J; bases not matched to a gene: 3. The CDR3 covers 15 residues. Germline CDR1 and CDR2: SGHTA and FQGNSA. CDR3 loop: CASSLGGLAPDTQYF. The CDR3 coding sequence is TGTGCCAGCAGCTTAGGGGGACTAGCTCCAGATACGCAGTATTTT.

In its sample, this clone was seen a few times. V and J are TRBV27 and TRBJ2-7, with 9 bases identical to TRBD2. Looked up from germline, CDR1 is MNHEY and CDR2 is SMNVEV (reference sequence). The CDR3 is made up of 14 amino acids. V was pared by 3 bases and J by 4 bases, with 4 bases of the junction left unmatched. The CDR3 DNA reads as TGTGCCAGCAGTTTCGCGGGAGGGTGGTACGAGCAGTACTTC. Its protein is CASSFAGGWYEQYF.

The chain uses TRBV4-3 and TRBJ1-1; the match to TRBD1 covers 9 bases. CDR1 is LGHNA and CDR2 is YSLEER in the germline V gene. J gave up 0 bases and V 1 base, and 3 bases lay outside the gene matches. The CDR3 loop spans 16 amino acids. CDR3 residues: CASSQGTGALNTEAFF. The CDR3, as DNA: TGCGCCAGCAGCCAAGGGACAGGGGCTTTGAACACTGAAGCTTTCTTT.

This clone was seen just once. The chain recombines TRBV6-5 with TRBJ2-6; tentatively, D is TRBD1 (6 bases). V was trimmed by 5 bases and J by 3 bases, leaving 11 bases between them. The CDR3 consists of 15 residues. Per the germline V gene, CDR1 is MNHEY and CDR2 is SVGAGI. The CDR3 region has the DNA TGTGCCAGCAGTCCCGACAGGCTTGGGGCCAACGTCCTGACTTTC. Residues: CASSPDRLGANVLTF.

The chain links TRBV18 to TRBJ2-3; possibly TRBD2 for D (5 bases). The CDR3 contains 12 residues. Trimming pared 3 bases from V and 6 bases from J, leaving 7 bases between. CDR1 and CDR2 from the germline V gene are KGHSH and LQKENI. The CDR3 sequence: CASSPQRDTQYF. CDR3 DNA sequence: TGTGCCAGCTCACCTCAGCGGGATACGCAGTATTTT.

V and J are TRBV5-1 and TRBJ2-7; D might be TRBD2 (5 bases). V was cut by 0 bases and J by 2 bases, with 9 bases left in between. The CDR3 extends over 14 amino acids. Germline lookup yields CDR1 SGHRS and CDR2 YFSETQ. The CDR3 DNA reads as TGCGCCAGCAGCTTGGCGGGATCAACCTACGAGCAGTACTTC. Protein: CASSLAGSTYEQYF.

CDR3 in DNA: TGCGCCAGCAGCCCCAATACAGACAGGGTTCAGTACTTC. Translated, it gives CASSPNTDRVQYF. The chain links TRBV5-1 to TRBJ2-4; 7 nucleotides line up with TRBD1. After removal of 4 bases from V and 11 bases from J, the junction contained 9 bases not matched to a gene. The CDR3 length is 13 residues. CDR1 SGHRS and CDR2 YFSETQ come from the germline V gene.

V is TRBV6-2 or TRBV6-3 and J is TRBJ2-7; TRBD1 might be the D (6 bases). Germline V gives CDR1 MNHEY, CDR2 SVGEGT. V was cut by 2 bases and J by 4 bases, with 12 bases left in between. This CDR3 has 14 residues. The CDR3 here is CASSYARGIYEQYF. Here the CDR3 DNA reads TGTGCCAGCAGTTACGCCAGGGGCATATACGAGCAGTACTTC.

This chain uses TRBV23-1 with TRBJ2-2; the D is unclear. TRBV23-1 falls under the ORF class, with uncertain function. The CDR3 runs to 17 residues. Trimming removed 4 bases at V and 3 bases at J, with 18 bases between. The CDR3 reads CASSLRVRSPYTGELFF. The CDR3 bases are TGCGCCAGCAGTCTACGGGTTAGATCCCCTTACACCGGGGAGCTGTTTTTT.

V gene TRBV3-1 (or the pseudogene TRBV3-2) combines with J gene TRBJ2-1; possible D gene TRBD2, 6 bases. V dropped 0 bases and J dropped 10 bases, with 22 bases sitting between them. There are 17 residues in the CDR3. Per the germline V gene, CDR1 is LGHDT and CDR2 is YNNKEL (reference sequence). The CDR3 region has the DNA TGTGCCAGCAGCCAAGAGGAGGGGACCCACATGGGTAACGAGCAGTTCTTC. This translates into CASSQEEGTHMGNEQFF.

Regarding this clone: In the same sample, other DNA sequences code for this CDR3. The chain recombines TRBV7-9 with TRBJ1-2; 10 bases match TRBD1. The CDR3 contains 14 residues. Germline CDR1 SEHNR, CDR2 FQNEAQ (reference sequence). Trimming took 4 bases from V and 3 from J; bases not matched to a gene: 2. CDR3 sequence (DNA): TGTGCCAGCAGCTCCGGGACAGGGGACTATGGCTACACCTTC. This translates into CASSSGTGDYGYTF.

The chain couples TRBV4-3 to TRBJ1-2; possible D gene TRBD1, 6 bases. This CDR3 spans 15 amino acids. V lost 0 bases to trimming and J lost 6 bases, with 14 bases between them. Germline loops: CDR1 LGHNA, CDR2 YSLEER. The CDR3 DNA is TGCGCCAGCAGCCAAGACCTCAGGGGCGACAATGGCTACACCTTC. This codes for CASSQDLRGDNGYTF.

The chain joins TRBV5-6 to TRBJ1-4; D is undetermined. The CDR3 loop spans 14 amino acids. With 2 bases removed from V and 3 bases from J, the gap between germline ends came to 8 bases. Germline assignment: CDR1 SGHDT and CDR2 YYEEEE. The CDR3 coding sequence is TGTGCCAGCAGCTTTTATAGATCTAATGAAAAACTGTTTTTT. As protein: CASSFYRSNEKLFF.

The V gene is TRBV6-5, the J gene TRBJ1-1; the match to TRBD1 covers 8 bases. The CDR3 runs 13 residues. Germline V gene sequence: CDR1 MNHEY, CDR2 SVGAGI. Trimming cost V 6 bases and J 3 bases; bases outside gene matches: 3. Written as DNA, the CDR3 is TGTGCCAGCAGGACAGGGGTTGACACTGAAGCTTTCTTT. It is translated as CASRTGVDTEAFF.

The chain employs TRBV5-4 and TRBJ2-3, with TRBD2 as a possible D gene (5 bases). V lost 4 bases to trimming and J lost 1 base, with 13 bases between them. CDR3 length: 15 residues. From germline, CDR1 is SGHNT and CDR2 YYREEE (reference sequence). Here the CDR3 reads CASSPKEEGTDTQYF. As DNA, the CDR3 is TGTGCCAGCAGCCCAAAGGAGGAGGGCACAGATACGCAGTATTTT.